The rows below give T cell receptor beta chains drawn from one sample of a study of shared clonotypes between healthy human individuals. Profiled with immunoSEQ multiplex PCR; TCRdb holds only in-frame clones, not every one. The data hold roughly 2.5 million clones, with around 94% observed a single time. Material: naive CD4+ T cells sorted from blood. The receptors come from a man aged 18 to 30 in good health. Both conserved end residues are part of each CDR3. The D gene is left open where the match is weak. Clone size appears in some rows only: once, few, many, or a class for an expanded clone.

CSVPDRAGPGANVLTF | TGCAGCGTCCCGGACAGAGCGGGGCCGGGGGCCAACGTCCTGACTTTC | TRBJ2-6 | TRBV29-1 | NA | NA
CASSLVGLVSQETQYF | TGTGCCAGCAGCTTAGTGGGGCTAGTATCCCAAGAGACCCAGTACTTC | TRBJ2-5 | TRBV7-9 | NA | NA
CASSLSGNQETQYF | TGTGCCAGCAGTTTATCAGGGAACCAAGAGACCCAGTACTTC | TRBJ2-5 | TRBV28 | NA | NA
CASSRLQGRRDGYTF | TGTGCCAGCAGCCGATTACAAGGGAGAAGGGATGGCTACACCTTC | TRBJ1-2 | TRBV11-2 | few | NA
CASSFFGTTGNTIYF | TGTGCCAGCAGCTTCTTCGGGACAACTGGAAACACCATATATTTT | TRBJ1-3 | TRBV7-9 | NA | NA
CASKDLATEAFF | TGTGCCAGCAAGGACTTGGCCACTGAAGCTTTCTTT | TRBJ1-1 | TRBV28 | NA | NA
CSARNPDGYTF | TGCAGTGCTAGAAATCCGGATGGCTACACCTTC | TRBJ1-2 | TRBV20-1 | NA | NA
CATGLAGGSYEQYF | TGTGCCACCGGCCTAGCGGGGGGTTCCTACGAGCAGTACTTC | TRBJ2-7 | TRBV15 | NA | TRBD2
CASSQERGHKQFF | TGCGCCAGCAGCCAAGAACGCGGGCACAAGCAGTTCTTC | TRBJ2-1 | TRBV4-3 | NA | NA
CASSFRGDTDTQYF | TGCGCCAGCAGCTTCCGCGGCGACACAGATACGCAGTATTTT | TRBJ2-3 | TRBV5-1 | NA | NA
CASSLRSAVGWGNYGYTF | TGTGCCAGCAGTTTAAGATCGGCAGTGGGATGGGGAAACTATGGCTACACCTTC | TRBJ1-2 | TRBV27 | NA | NA
CASSVNPGNYGYTF | TGTGCCAGCAGCGTAAATCCAGGGAACTATGGCTACACCTTC | TRBJ1-2 | TRBV9 | NA | NA
CASSLRAQPQHF | TGTGCCAGCTCTCTCAGGGCTCAGCCCCAGCATTTT | TRBJ1-5 | TRBV5-6 | NA | NA
CASSVGGGEETQYF | TGTGCCAGCAGTGTTGGTGGAGGGGAAGAGACCCAGTACTTC | TRBJ2-5 | TRBV2 | NA | NA
CASSRSGAGELFF | TGTGCCAGCAGCCGATCAGGGGCAGGGGAGCTGTTTTTT | TRBJ2-2 | TRBV7-9 | NA | NA
CASSALIGKGEKLFF | TGTGCCAGCAGTGCTCTCATCGGAAAAGGGGAAAAACTGTTTTTT | TRBJ1-4 | TRBV6-1 | once | NA
CASTGTGANEQFF | TGCGCCAGCACCGGGACAGGGGCCAATGAGCAGTTCTTC | TRBJ2-1 | TRBV5-1 | NA | TRBD1
CASSPEGQGIGYTF | TGTGCCAGCAGCCCCGAGGGACAGGGGATTGGCTACACCTTC | TRBJ1-2 | TRBV7-9 | few | TRBD1
CASSESTGDNSPLHF | TGTGCCAGCAGTGAATCGACAGGGGACAATTCACCCCTCCACTTT | TRBJ1-6 | TRBV25-1 | few | TRBD1
CASSSRLAGELFF | TGCGCCAGCAGCTCAAGACTAGCGGGGGAGCTGTTTTTT | TRBJ2-2 | TRBV5-1 | once | TRBD2
CASSQFSWVVTTDTQYF | TGTGCCAGCAGCCAATTCAGCTGGGTGGTGACCACAGATACGCAGTATTTT | TRBJ2-3 | TRBV14 | NA | NA
CASSDTGGRFF | TGTGCCAGCAGTGACACAGGGGGTCGGTTCTTC | TRBJ2-1 | TRBV2 | NA | TRBD1
CASSPQENNEQFF | TGCGCCAGCAGCCCCCAGGAGAACAATGAGCAGTTCTTC | TRBJ2-1 | TRBV5-1 | NA | NA
CASSLLGLRQKETQYF | TGTGCCAGCAGCTTGCTGGGGTTGCGACAGAAAGAGACCCAGTACTTC | TRBJ2-5 | TRBV5-6 | NA | NA
CASSRDRGSTNEKLFF | TGTGCCAGCAGTAGGGACAGGGGGTCGACTAATGAAAAACTGTTTTTT | TRBJ1-4 | TRBV27 | NA | TRBD1
CASSTMGAGGQPQHF | TGTGCCAGCAGTACGATGGGTGCAGGGGGTCAGCCCCAGCATTTT | TRBJ1-5 | TRBV6-1 | NA | TRBD1
CASSKIMGDTQYF | TGTGCCAGCAGTAAAATCATGGGAGATACGCAGTATTTT | TRBJ2-3 | TRBV27 | NA | NA
CASSLDRQTVGNEQFF | TGCGCCAGCAGCTTGGATCGCCAGACAGTCGGCAATGAGCAGTTCTTC | TRBJ2-1 | TRBV5-1 | NA | NA
CASSLGSGARSTDTQYF | TGTGCCAGCAGCTTAGGTTCCGGAGCCCGCAGCACAGATACGCAGTATTTT | TRBJ2-3 | TRBV7-9 | NA | NA
CASSQGPFGSFQETQYF | TGCGCCAGCAGCCAAGGGCCCTTTGGGTCGTTCCAGGAGACCCAGTACTTC | TRBJ2-5 | TRBV4-1 | NA | NA
CASSRQGFQPQHF | TGCGCCAGCAGCCGCCAGGGGTTTCAGCCCCAGCATTTT | TRBJ1-5 | TRBV4-1 | NA | NA
CASSPRPYEAFF | TGTGCCAGTAGTCCACGACCGTATGAAGCTTTCTTT | TRBJ1-1 | TRBV19 | NA | NA
CAISDRVNEQFF | TGTGCCATCAGTGATAGGGTCAATGAGCAGTTCTTC | TRBJ2-1 | TRBV10-3 | NA | NA
CASSPGQGALRETQYF | TGCGCCAGCAGCCCTGGACAGGGGGCCTTGCGGGAGACCCAGTACTTC | TRBJ2-5 | TRBV5-1 | once | TRBD1
CASSESPTGPYEQYF | TGCGCCAGCAGTGAGTCGCCGACAGGACCCTACGAGCAGTACTTC | TRBJ2-7 | TRBV10-2 | NA | NA
CASTTLGEAGEQYF | TGTGCCAGCACTACCCTTGGCGAGGCGGGAGAGCAGTACTTC | TRBJ2-7 | TRBV27 | NA | NA
CASSRRDDQFYGYTF | TGTGCCAGCAGCCGACGGGACGACCAATTCTATGGCTACACCTTC | TRBJ1-2 | TRBV7-8 | once | NA
CASSSRGGDTYEQYF | TGTGCCAGCAGTTCTAGGGGGGGGGATACCTACGAGCAGTACTTC | TRBJ2-7 | TRBV28 | once | NA
CASSGTGGGNEQFF | TGTGCCAGCAGTGGGACAGGGGGAGGAAATGAGCAGTTCTTC | TRBJ2-1 | TRBV2 | NA | TRBD1
CASSSGQATGSGREKLFF | TGCGCCAGCAGCTCGGGACAGGCAACAGGCTCTGGGAGAGAAAAACTGTTTTTT | TRBJ1-4 | TRBV5-1 | NA | TRBD1
CASSLGGVGTDTQYF | TGCGCCAGCAGCTTAGGGGGAGTGGGAACAGATACGCAGTATTTT | TRBJ2-3 | TRBV5-1 | NA | NA
CATSKDSYSTNEKLFF | TGTGCCACCAGCAAGGACAGTTATTCAACTAATGAAAAACTGTTTTTT | TRBJ1-4 | TRBV15 | NA | NA
CASSMEARSPLHF | TGTGCCAGTAGTATGGAGGCTAGATCACCCCTCCACTTT | TRBJ1-6 | TRBV19 | NA | NA
CASSADRSYEQYF | TGTGCCAGCTCAGCCGACAGATCCTACGAGCAGTACTTC | TRBJ2-7 | TRBV18 | NA | NA
CASSFIAGGGTDTQYF | TGTGCCAGCAGTTTTATAGCGGGAGGGGGCACAGATACGCAGTATTTT | TRBJ2-3 | TRBV6-6 | NA | TRBD2
CASSLGGGGETQYF | TGCGCCAGCAGCTTAGGCGGCGGGGGGGAGACCCAGTACTTC | TRBJ2-5 | TRBV5-1 | NA | TRBD2
CASTPRNYMSGYTF | TGTGCCAGCACCCCCCGGAATTACATGAGTGGCTACACCTTC | TRBJ1-2 | TRBV6-5 | NA | NA
CASSSGGGTGELFF | TGTGCCAGCAGTTCTGGGGGAGGGACCGGGGAGCTGTTTTTT | TRBJ2-2 | TRBV6-5 | NA | TRBD2
CASSRAGSLPNQPQHF | TGTGCCAGTAGTAGGGCAGGGAGCCTTCCTAATCAGCCCCAGCATTTT | TRBJ1-5 | TRBV19 | NA | NA
CASSPEVGQETQYF | TGTGCCAGCAGCCCCGAGGTCGGACAAGAGACCCAGTACTTC | TRBJ2-5 | TRBV2 | NA | NA
CASSQGLSGNTIYF | TGTGCCAGCAGCCAAGGGCTGTCGGGAAACACCATATATTTT | TRBJ1-3 | TRBV14 | few | NA
CAWRRSGGQGFYEQYF | TGTGCCTGGAGAAGATCGGGAGGACAGGGGTTTTACGAGCAGTACTTC | TRBJ2-7 | TRBV30 | NA | TRBD1
CASSGRLADNEQFF | TGTGCCAGCAGCGGTCGACTAGCGGACAATGAGCAGTTCTTC | TRBJ2-1 | TRBV11-2 | NA | TRBD2
CATSKDILGETQYF | TGTGCCACCAGCAAGGACATCCTAGGGGAGACCCAGTACTTC | TRBJ2-5 | TRBV15 | NA | NA
CASSLAAGSNNSPLHF | TGCGCCAGCAGCTTGGCCGCGGGAAGTAATAATTCACCCCTCCACTTT | TRBJ1-6 | TRBV5-1 | NA | NA
CASSGGLSNQPQHF | TGTGCCAGCAGTGGGGGGCTTAGCAATCAGCCCCAGCATTTT | TRBJ1-5 | TRBV6-1 | NA | NA
CAISEPSSTTLSTDTQYF | TGTGCCATCAGTGAGCCGTCCTCAACTACCCTTAGCACAGATACGCAGTATTTT | TRBJ2-3 | TRBV10-3 | NA | NA
CASSLSGRVEETQYF | TGCGCCAGCAGCCTTAGCGGGAGGGTCGAAGAGACCCAGTACTTC | TRBJ2-5 | TRBV5-1 | NA | TRBD2
CASSSGTVRYEQYF | TGTGCCAGCAGCTCCGGGACAGTCCGTTACGAGCAGTACTTC | TRBJ2-7 | TRBV7-2 | NA | TRBD1